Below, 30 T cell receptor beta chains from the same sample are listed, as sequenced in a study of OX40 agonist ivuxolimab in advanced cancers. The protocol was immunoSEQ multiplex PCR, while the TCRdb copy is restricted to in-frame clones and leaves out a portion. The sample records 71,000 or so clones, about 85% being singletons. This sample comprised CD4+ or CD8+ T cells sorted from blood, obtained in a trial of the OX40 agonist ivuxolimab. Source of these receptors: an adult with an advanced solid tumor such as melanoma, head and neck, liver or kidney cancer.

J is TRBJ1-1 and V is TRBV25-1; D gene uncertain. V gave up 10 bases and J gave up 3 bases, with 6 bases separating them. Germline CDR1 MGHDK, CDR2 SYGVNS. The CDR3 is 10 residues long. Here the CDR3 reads CATRDTEAFF. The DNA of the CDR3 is TGTGCCACCCGGGACACTGAAGCTTTCTTT.

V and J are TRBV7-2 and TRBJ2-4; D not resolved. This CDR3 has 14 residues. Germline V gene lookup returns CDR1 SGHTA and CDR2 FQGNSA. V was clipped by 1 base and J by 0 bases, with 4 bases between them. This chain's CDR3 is CASSLVPAKNIQYF. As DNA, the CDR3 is TGTGCCAGCAGCTTAGTGCCAGCCAAAAACATTCAGTACTTC.

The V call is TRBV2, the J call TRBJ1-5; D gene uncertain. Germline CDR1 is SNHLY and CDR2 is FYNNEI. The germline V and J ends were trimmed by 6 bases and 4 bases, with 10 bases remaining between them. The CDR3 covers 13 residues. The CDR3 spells CASSEGANQPQHF. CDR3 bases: TGTGCCAGCAGCGAGGGAGCAAATCAGCCCCAGCATTTT.

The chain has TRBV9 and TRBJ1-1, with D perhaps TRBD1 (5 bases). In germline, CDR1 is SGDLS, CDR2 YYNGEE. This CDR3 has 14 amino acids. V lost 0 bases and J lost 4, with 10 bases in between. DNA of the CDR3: TGTGCCAGCAGCGTAGGGCAGGGAGGCACTGAAGCTTTCTTT. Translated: CASSVGQGGTEAFF.

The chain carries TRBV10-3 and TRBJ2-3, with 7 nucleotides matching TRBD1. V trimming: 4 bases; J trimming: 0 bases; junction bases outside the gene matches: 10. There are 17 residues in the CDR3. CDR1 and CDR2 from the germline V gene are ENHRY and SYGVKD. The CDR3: CAISADSTGSSTDTQYF. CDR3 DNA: TGTGCCATCAGTGCCGATTCGACAGGGTCGAGCACAGATACGCAGTATTTT.

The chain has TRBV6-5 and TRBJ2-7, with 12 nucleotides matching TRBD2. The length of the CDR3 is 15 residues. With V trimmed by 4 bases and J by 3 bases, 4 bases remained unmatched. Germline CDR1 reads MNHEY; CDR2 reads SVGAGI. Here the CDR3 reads CASSSGLAGSYEQYF. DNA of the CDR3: TGTGCCAGCAGTTCCGGACTAGCGGGAAGCTACGAGCAGTACTTC.

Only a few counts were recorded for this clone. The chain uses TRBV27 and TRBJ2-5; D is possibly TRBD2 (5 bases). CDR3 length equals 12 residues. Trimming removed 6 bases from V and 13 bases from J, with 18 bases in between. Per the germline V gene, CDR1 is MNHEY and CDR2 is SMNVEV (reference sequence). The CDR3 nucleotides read TGTGCCAGCAGCCCATGGAGCGGCGACTGGTACTTC. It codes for CASSPWSGDWYF.

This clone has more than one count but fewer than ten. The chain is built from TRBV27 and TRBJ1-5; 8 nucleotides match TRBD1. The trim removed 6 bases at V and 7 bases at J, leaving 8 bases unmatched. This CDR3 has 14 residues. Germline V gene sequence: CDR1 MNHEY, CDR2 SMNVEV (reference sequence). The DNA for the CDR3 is TGTGCCAGCAGGACGACAGGGGCAGGACAGCCCCAGCATTTT. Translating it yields CASRTTGAGQPQHF.

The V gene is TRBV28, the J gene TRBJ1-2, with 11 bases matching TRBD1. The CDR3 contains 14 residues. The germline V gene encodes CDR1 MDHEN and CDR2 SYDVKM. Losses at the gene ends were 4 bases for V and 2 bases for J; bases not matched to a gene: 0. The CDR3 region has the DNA TGTGCCAGCAGTTGGGACAGGGGGAACTATGGCTACACCTTC. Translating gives CASSWDRGNYGYTF.

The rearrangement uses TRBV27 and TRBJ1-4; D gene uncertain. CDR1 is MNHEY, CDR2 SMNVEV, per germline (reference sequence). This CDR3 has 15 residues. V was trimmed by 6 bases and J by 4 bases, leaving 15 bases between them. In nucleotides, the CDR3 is TGTGCCAGCAGATTCCGGACTACGGGTAATGAAAAACTGTTTTTT. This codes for CASRFRTTGNEKLFF.

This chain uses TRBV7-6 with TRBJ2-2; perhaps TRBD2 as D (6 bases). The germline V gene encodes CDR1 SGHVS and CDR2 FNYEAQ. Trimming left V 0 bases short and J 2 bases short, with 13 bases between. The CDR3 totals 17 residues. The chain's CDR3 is CASSLAVGAGNTGELFF. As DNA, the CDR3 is TGTGCCAGCAGCTTAGCGGTCGGTGCGGGAAACACCGGGGAGCTGTTTTTT.

This CDR3 is CASSLAVGTSSYEQYF. In DNA, the CDR3 is TGTGCCAGCAGCTTAGCGGTGGGAACTTCTTCCTACGAGCAGTACTTC. V usage is TRBV7-2 and J usage is TRBJ2-7; D remains unclear. The CDR3 has 16 residues. From germline, CDR1 is SGHTA and CDR2 FQGNSA. Trimming removed 0 bases from V and 1 base from J, with 13 bases in between.

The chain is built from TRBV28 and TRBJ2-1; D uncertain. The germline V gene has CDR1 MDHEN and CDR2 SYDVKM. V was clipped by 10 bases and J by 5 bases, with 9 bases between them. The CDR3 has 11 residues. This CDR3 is CATHINNEQFF. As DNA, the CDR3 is TGTGCCACCCATATAAACAATGAGCAGTTCTTC.

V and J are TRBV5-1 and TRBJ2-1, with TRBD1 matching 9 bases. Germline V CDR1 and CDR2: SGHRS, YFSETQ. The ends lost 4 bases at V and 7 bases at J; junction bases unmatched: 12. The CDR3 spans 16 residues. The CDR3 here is CASSPTVGQGINEQFF. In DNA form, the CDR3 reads TGCGCCAGCAGCCCTACAGTGGGACAGGGCATAAATGAGCAGTTCTTC.

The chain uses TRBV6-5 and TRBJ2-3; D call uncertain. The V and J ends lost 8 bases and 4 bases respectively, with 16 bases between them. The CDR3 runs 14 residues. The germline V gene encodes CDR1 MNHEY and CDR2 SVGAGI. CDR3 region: CASGPHVDPDTQYF. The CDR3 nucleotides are TGTGCCAGCGGCCCACACGTCGATCCAGATACGCAGTATTTT.

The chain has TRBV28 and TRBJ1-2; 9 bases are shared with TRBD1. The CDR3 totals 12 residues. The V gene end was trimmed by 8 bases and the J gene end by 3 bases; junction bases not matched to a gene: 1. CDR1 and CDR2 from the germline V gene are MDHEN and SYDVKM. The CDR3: CASGDRDYGYTF. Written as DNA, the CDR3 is TGTGCCAGCGGGGACAGGGACTATGGCTACACCTTC.

CDR3 DNA sequence: TGTGCCAGCAGTGAAGGGCAGGCGGGCGAAAAACTGTTTTTT. Amino acids: CASSEGQAGEKLFF. The chain joins TRBV2 to TRBJ1-4; D not certain. Trimming stripped 1 base from V and 8 bases from J, with 11 bases between. Germline V gives CDR1 SNHLY, CDR2 FYNNEI. This CDR3 has 14 residues.

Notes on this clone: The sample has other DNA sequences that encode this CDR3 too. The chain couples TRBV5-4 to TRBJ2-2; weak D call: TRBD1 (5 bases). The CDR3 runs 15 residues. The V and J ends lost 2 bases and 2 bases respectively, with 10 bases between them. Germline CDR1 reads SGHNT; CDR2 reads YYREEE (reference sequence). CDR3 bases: TGTGCCAGCAGCTTTAGACAGCTAAACACCGGGGAGCTGTTTTTT. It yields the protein CASSFRQLNTGELFF.

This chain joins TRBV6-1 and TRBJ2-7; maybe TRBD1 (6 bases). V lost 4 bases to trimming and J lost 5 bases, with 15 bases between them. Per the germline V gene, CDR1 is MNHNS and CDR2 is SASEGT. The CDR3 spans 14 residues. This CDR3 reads CASSAYRVDDEQYF. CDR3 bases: TGTGCCAGCAGTGCTTACAGGGTTGACGACGAGCAGTACTTC.

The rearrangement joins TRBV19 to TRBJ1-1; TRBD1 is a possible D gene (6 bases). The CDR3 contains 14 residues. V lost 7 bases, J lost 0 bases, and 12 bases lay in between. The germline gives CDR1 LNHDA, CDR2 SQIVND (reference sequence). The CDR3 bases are TGTGCCAGTACCCCGGGACACCTGAACACTGAAGCTTTCTTT. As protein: CASTPGHLNTEAFF.

The CDR3 region is CASSFHPANTEAFF. CDR3 in DNA: TGTGCCAGCAGCTTCCATCCGGCGAACACTGAAGCTTTCTTT. The chain joins TRBV11-2 to TRBJ1-1; D ambiguous. The CDR3 contains 14 residues. Between the trimmed V and J ends, which lost 3 bases and 1 base, there was a span of 9 bases. Germline CDR1 is SGHAT and CDR2 is FQNNGV.

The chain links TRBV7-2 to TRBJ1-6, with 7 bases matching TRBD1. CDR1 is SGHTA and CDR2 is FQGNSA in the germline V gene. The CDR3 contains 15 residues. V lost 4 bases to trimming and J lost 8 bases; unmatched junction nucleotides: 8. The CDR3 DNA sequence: TGTGCCAGCAGCTCCGGGACACAGGGGCATTCACCCCTCCACTTT. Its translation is CASSSGTQGHSPLHF.

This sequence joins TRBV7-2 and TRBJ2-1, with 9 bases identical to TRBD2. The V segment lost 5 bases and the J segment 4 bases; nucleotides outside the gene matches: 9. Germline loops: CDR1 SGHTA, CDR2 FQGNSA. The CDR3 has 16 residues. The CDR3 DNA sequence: TGTGCCAGCAGCCCCCCGGGACTAGCCGATTACAATGAGCAGTTCTTC. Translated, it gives CASSPPGLADYNEQFF.

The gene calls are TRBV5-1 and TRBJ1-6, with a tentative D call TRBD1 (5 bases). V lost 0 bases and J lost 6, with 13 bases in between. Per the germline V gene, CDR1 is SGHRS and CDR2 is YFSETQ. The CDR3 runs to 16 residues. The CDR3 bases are TGCGCCAGCAGCTTGGCTGGGACCGCCACTAATTCACCCCTCCACTTT. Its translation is CASSLAGTATNSPLHF.

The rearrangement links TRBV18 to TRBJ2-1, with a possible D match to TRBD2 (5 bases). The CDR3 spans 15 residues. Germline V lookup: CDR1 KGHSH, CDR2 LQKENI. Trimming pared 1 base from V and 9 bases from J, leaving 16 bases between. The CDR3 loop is CASSPLSSLSSEQFF. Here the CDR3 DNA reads TGTGCCAGCTCACCACTATCTAGCCTTAGCAGTGAGCAGTTCTTC.

CDR3 loop: CASSAVNTEAFF. In nucleotides, the CDR3 is TGTGCCAGCAGTGCGGTGAACACTGAAGCTTTCTTT. J is TRBJ1-1 and V is TRBV27; D is ambiguous. V dropped 5 bases and J dropped 0 bases, with 4 bases sitting between them. The length of the CDR3 is 12 residues. CDR1 and CDR2 from the germline V gene are MNHEY and SMNVEV (reference sequence).

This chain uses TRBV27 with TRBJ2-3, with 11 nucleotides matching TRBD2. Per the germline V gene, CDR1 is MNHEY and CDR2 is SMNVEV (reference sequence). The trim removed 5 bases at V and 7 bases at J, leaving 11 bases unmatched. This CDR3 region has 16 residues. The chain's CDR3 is CASSTPSLAGGHTQYF. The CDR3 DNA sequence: TGTGCCAGCAGTACGCCTTCCCTAGCGGGAGGACATACGCAGTATTTT.

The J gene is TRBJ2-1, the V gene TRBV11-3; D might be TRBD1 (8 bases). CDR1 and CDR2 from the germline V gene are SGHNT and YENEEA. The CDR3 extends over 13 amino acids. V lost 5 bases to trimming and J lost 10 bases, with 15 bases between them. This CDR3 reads CASSTDREGEQFF. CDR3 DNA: TGTGCCAGCAGCACGGACAGGGAGGGCGAGCAGTTCTTC.

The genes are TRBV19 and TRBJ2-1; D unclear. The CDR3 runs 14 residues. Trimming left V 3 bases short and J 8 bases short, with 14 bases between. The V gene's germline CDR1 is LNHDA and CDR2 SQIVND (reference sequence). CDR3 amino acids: CASSIGGSADEQFF. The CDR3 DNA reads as TGTGCCAGTAGTATCGGCGGATCGGCGGATGAGCAGTTCTTC.

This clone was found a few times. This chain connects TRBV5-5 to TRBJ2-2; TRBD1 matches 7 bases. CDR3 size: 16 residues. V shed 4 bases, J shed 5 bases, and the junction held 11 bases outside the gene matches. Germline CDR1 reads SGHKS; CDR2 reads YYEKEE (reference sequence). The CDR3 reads CASSARQGRGTGELFF. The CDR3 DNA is TGTGCCAGCAGCGCTAGACAGGGAAGGGGGACCGGGGAGCTGTTTTTT.